This T cell receptor beta chain was sequenced for a study of blood T cell repertoires in COVID-19. As for the study in general: Researchers got acute and convalescent COVID-19 samples from the United States, Italy and Spain. The analysed material was cDNA or gDNA that came from T cells, B-cell-depleted T cells, or PBMCs.

The protocol was immunoSEQ multiplex PCR, while the TCRdb copy is restricted to in-frame clones and leaves out a portion. The sample lists some 250,000 clones, more than 75% occurring once. The CDR3 totals 17 residues. V was shortened by 5 bases and J by 0 bases, with 19 bases between the two germline ends. Germline CDR1 is SGHAT and CDR2 is FQNNGV. Individuals aged about 18 to 90 years were recruited from approximately 24 US areas. Which cohort a participant joined came from the clinical history participants gave. This chain links TRBV11-2 with TRBJ1-2, with D maybe TRBD1 (5 bases). Sequencing was done on a sample of PBMCs or T cells enriched from blood (not recorded which). This sequence was found in a woman aged 40 to 49 with acute COVID-19. The CDR3 reads CASSPPMAGFANYGYTF. The CDR3 nucleotides are TGTGCCAGCAGCCCGCCCATGGCAGGGTTCGCTAACTATGGCTACACCTTC.